These T cell receptor beta chains were read from a single sample in a study of blood T cell repertoires in COVID-19. Produced via immunoSEQ multiplex PCR; TCRdb's table is partial and in-frame only. The sample records around 120,000 clones, over 80% being singletons. Sequenced material: peripheral blood. These receptor sequences come from a woman aged 70-85 years with acute or convalescent COVID-19. Both conserved end residues are part of each CDR3. D genes are given only for firm matches. Some rows mark clone size as missing; the rest say once, few, many or name a class of expanded clone.

-	TRBV11-2	TRBD2	TRBJ2-7	CASSLSRGNSYEQYF	TGTGCCAGCAGCCTCTCGCGGGGGAACTCCTACGAGCAGTACTTC
-	TRBV5-1	-	TRBJ1-1	CASIQILNTEAFF	TGCGCCAGCATACAGATCCTGAACACTGAAGCTTTCTTT
-	TRBV10-3	TRBD2	TRBJ2-1	CATKTSSLQKGNEQFF	TGTGCCACAAAGACTAGCTCTTTACAAAAAGGCAATGAGCAGTTCTTC
-	TRBV2	-	TRBJ1-3	CASRVQGFPGNTIYF	TGTGCCAGCAGGGTACAGGGTTTCCCTGGAAACACCATATATTTT
few	TRBV2	TRBD1	TRBJ1-6	CASYQGVNSPLHF	TGTGCCAGCTACCAGGGGGTTAATTCACCCCTCCACTTT
-	TRBV30	-	TRBJ1-5	CAWSRGIQPQHF	TGTGCCTGGAGCAGGGGAATTCAGCCCCAGCATTTT
-	TRBV28	-	TRBJ2-1	CASSPPGGPYNEQFF	TGTGCCAGCAGTCCACCGGGGGGCCCCTACAATGAGCAGTTCTTC
-	TRBV7-2	TRBD1	TRBJ1-2	CASSAQGSYGYTF	TGTGCCAGCAGCGCACAGGGGTCCTATGGCTACACCTTC
-	TRBV10-2	-	TRBJ2-7	CASSIQQGLVEQYF	TGCGCCAGCAGTATTCAACAGGGATTGGTTGAGCAGTACTTC
-	TRBV30	TRBD1	TRBJ1-6	CAWSGLTGRNSPLHF	TGTGCCTGGAGTGGCCTGACAGGGCGGAATTCACCCCTCCACTTT
-	TRBV4-1	-	TRBJ1-3	CASSPPGGLARSSGNTIYF	TGCGCCAGCAGCCCCCCGGGTGGGTTAGCTAGGAGCTCTGGAAACACCATATATTTT
-	TRBV29-1	TRBD2	TRBJ2-2	CSGKGLADKEDTGELFF	TGCAGCGGAAAAGGACTAGCGGACAAAGAGGACACCGGGGAGCTGTTTTTT
-	TRBV7-6	TRBD2	TRBJ2-7	CASSSAGLAGSNEQYF	TGTGCCAGCAGCTCAGCGGGACTAGCGGGGTCAAACGAGCAGTACTTC
-	TRBV27	-	TRBJ1-2	CASSSGGREQSNYGYTF	TGTGCCAGCAGTTCCGGGGGGAGGGAACAGTCTAACTATGGCTACACCTTC
-	TRBV9	TRBD1	TRBJ1-2	CASSGVGQGSNYGYTF	TGTGCCAGCAGCGGGGTGGGACAGGGTTCTAACTATGGCTACACCTTC
-	TRBV5-1	TRBD2	TRBJ2-1	CASSPSGGLYNEQFF	TGCGCCAGCAGCCCCAGCGGGGGGTTATACAATGAGCAGTTCTTC
-	TRBV7-3	-	TRBJ1-6	CASSLGDNYNSPLHF	TGTGCCAGCAGCTTAGGGGACAACTATAATTCACCCCTCCACTTT
once	TRBV4-2	-	TRBJ2-3	CASSQLATPDTQYF	TGTGCCAGCAGCCAACTAGCGACCCCAGATACGCAGTATTTT
-	TRBV5-1	TRBD1	TRBJ2-2	CASSLVGQGAAGELFF	TGCGCCAGCAGCTTGGTTGGTCAGGGGGCGGCCGGGGAGCTGTTTTTT
-	TRBV4-1	TRBD1	TRBJ2-7	CASSKRTGTESYEQYF	TGCGCCAGCAGCAAGCGAACCGGGACAGAATCCTACGAGCAGTACTTC
-	TRBV2	-	TRBJ1-1	CASSEEGYMDTEAFF	TGTGCCAGCAGTGAGGAGGGGTATATGGACACTGAAGCTTTCTTT
few	TRBV3-1/TRBV3-2	-	TRBJ1-1	CASSQVATEAFF	TGTGCCAGCAGCCAAGTGGCAACTGAAGCTTTCTTT
-	TRBV18	-	TRBJ1-1	CASSPPHTGPSTEAFF	TGTGCCAGCTCACCACCTCATACAGGGCCGAGCACTGAAGCTTTCTTT
-	TRBV27	TRBD2	TRBJ2-3	CASSPLGAGGPKDTQYF	TGTGCCAGCAGTCCCTTAGGGGCGGGGGGGCCGAAAGATACGCAGTATTTT
few	TRBV12-3/TRBV12-4	-	TRBJ1-2	CASSHRRRGGYTF	TGTGCCAGCAGCCACCGGAGGCGAGGTGGCTACACCTTC
-	TRBV19	TRBD1	TRBJ1-2	CASSTDRGEGYTF	TGTGCCAGTAGTACCGACAGGGGCGAAGGCTACACCTTC
-	TRBV15	-	TRBJ1-4	CATSRQIPEKLFF	TGTGCCACCAGCAGACAAATTCCTGAAAAACTGTTTTTT
-	TRBV19	-	TRBJ2-3	CASSRSGSTDTQYF	TGTGCCAGTAGTAGATCGGGAAGCACAGATACGCAGTATTTT
-	TRBV5-3	-	TRBJ2-1	CARATTLCSRRSRDYYNEQFF	TGTGCCAGAGCGACTACACTATGCAGCCGACGATCCCGAGATTACTACAATGAGCAGTTCTTC
-	TRBV6-5	-	TRBJ2-1	CASSFPPPSNEQFF	TGTGCCAGCAGTTTCCCGCCCCCGAGCAATGAGCAGTTCTTC
-	TRBV3-1/TRBV3-2	-	TRBJ1-1	CASSQAGVGAEAFF	TGTGCCAGCAGCCAAGCGGGGGTGGGGGCTGAAGCTTTCTTT
-	TRBV27	-	TRBJ1-4	CASSSGVANEKLFF	TGTGCCAGCAGCTCGGGGGTAGCTAATGAAAAACTGTTTTTT
-	TRBV30	-	TRBJ1-5	CAWSVRGDRRHF	TGTGCCTGGAGTGTACGGGGAGACCGCCGGCATTTT